Following are 5 T cell receptor beta chains from one sample sequenced in a study of blood T cell repertoires in COVID-19. Sequencing used immunoSEQ multiplex PCR; TCRdb keeps in-frame clones, though not all of them. The top ten hold approximately 2% of the sample, which has 200,000 to 300,000 clones, 86% seen once. The material sequenced was PBMCs or T cells enriched from blood (not recorded which). The receptors stem from a woman between 50 and 59 years old who had recovered from COVID-19.

This chain joins TRBV12-3 or TRBV12-4 and TRBJ1-5; no firm D call. CDR3 length: 12 amino acids. Trimming removed 6 bases from V and 6 bases from J, with 9 bases in between. CDR3 loop: CASSGLGQPQHF. In DNA, the CDR3 is TGTGCCAGCAGCGGTCTAGGTCAGCCCCAGCATTTT.

The CDR3 sequence is CASSYGPGGDTEAFF. Written as DNA, the CDR3 is TGTGCCAGCAGTTATGGCCCTGGAGGTGACACTGAAGCTTTCTTT. The rearrangement joins TRBV25-1 to TRBJ1-1; no definite D call. Trimming pared 5 bases from V and 3 bases from J, leaving 16 bases between. The CDR3 runs 15 residues. Germline V gene sequence: CDR1 MGHDK, CDR2 SYGVNS. Full variable domain (missing parts from reference TRBV25-1 and TRBJ1-1): EADIYQTPRYLVIGTGKKITLECSQTMGHDKMYWYQQDPGMELHLIHYSYGVNSTEKGDLSSESTVSRIRTEHFPLTLESARPSHTSQYLCASSYGPGGDTEAFFGQGTRLTVV.

The V and J genes are TRBV19 and TRBJ2-5; no reliable D call. CDR1 LNHDA and CDR2 SQIVND come from the germline V gene (reference sequence). The CDR3 has 14 residues. Deletions cut 7 bases from V and 4 bases from J, with 16 bases between. The CDR3 region has the DNA TGTGCCAGTAAGAGGCAAAGTGAAGGAGAGACCCAGTACTTC. It is translated as CASKRQSEGETQYF. Using reference TRBV19 and TRBJ2-5 for the parts outside the CDR3, the full variable domain is DGGITQSPKYLFRKEGQNVTLSCEQNLNHDAMYWYRQDPGQGLRLIYYSQIVNDFQKGDIAEGYSVSREKKESFPLTVTSAQKNPTAFYLCASKRQSEGETQYFGPGTRLLVL.

The V call is TRBV10-1, the J call TRBJ2-5; 8 nucleotides line up with TRBD1. Germline V lookup: CDR1 WNHNN, CDR2 SYGVQD (reference sequence). The CDR3 sequence is 13 residues long. Trimming removed 4 bases from V and 5 bases from J; junction bases left unmatched: 3. The CDR3 reads CASSGQGAETQYF. In nucleotides, the CDR3 is TGCGCCAGCAGTGGGCAGGGGGCTGAGACCCAGTACTTC.

V gene TRBV29-1 combines with J gene TRBJ1-2; 7 positions agree with TRBD1. Per the germline V gene, CDR1 is SQVTM and CDR2 is ANQGSEA. The CDR3 contains 12 residues. V was clipped by 4 bases and J by 4 bases; unmatched bases: 3. The CDR3 DNA follows: TGCAGCGTTGGGGGACAGTCCTATGGCTACACCTTC. Residues: CSVGGQSYGYTF.